The 24 T cell receptor beta chains listed next were all sequenced from one sample in a study of T-cell reconstitution after alpha-beta-depleted transplantation in children. Molecular barcoding with unique molecular identifiers was used for the TCRbeta library. TCRdb called the PCR reads again in MiXCR, with one record for every CDR3 protein. The sample has around 600,000 distinct CDR3 sequences; approximately 16% are singletons. This specimen consisted of PBMCs from the stem cell graft donor, obtained from the stem cell graft. These receptors all stem from a human donor who donated a stem cell graft to a child with acute myeloid leukemia.

The CDR3, as DNA: TGCAGTGCTAGCCCTCCTTCCTCCTACAATGAGCAGTTCTTC. Its translation: CSASPPSSYNEQFF. V usage is TRBV20-1 and J usage is TRBJ2-1; no clear D gene. Germline assignment: CDR1 DFQATT and CDR2 SNEGSKA (reference sequence). The CDR3 covers 14 residues. V shed 3 bases and J shed 0 bases, with 9 bases lying between them.

This clonotype was found a few times. The chain couples TRBV27 to TRBJ2-2, with D perhaps being TRBD1 or TRBD2 (5 bases each). The length of the CDR3 is 17 residues. V gave up 6 bases and J gave up 5 bases, with 22 bases separating them. The germline gives CDR1 MNHEY, CDR2 SMNVEV (reference sequence). CDR3 loop: CASRHLRIGERTGELFF. CDR3 sequence (DNA): TGTGCCAGCAGGCACTTAAGGATAGGGGAGAGGACCGGGGAGCTGTTTTTT.

This clonotype was recorded once. This chain joins TRBV5-5 and TRBJ2-6; the D is unclear. The CDR3 spans 15 residues. Trimming shortened V by 0 bases and J by 2 bases, and 6 bases separated the two germline ends. Germline CDR1 reads SGHKS; CDR2 reads YYEKEE (reference sequence). CDR3 in amino acids: CASSLEPTGANVLTF. The CDR3 DNA is TGTGCCAGCAGCTTGGAACCGACTGGGGCCAACGTCCTGACTTTC.

This clonotype was counted at least ten times. The rearrangement links TRBV7-2 to TRBJ2-2; D perhaps matches TRBD2 (7 bases). The V and J ends lost 5 bases and 9 bases respectively, with 16 bases between them. The CDR3 spans 14 residues. In germline, CDR1 is SGHTA, CDR2 FQGNSA. This CDR3 reads CASSPKGGPRELFF. The CDR3 region has the DNA TGTGCCAGCAGCCCGAAGGGGGGGCCGCGGGAGCTGTTTTTT.

The sample holds many counts of this clonotype. This rearrangement joins TRBV6-6 to TRBJ2-1; 7 bases line up with TRBD1. This CDR3 region has 12 residues. Per germline, CDR1 MNHNY and CDR2 SVGAGI (reference sequence). V was pared by 5 bases and J by 8 bases, with 3 bases of the junction left unmatched. Written as DNA, the CDR3 is TGTGCCAGCAGTCGACAGGGTGATGAGCAGTTCTTC. Its translation is CASSRQGDEQFF.

Ten or more counts support this clonotype. V and J are TRBV12-3 or TRBV12-4 and TRBJ2-1, with a weak D call TRBD2 (6 bases). Trimming took 1 base from V and 10 from J, leaving 14 bases between them. The CDR3 has 14 residues. Written as DNA, the CDR3 is TGTGCCAGCAGTTTAGGCGGGGCCTTGGAGGAGCAGTTCTTC. This sequence encodes CASSLGGALEEQFF.

This CDR3 is CSVPGQGSRGGRYNEQFF. CDR3 DNA: TGCAGTGTACCGGGACAGGGAAGCCGGGGGGGCCGATACAATGAGCAGTTCTTC. V is TRBV20-1 and J is TRBJ2-1, with a weak D call TRBD1 (9 bases). This CDR3 is built from 18 residues. Germline V CDR1 and CDR2: DFQATT, SNEGSKA (reference sequence). V was pared by 7 bases and J by 4 bases, with 29 bases between.

The chain joins TRBV13 to TRBJ1-1; D remains ambiguous. This CDR3 comprises 15 residues. Per the germline V gene, CDR1 is PRHDT and CDR2 is FYEKMQ (reference sequence). Trimming cost V 5 bases and J 0 bases, with 13 bases left between them. The CDR3 loop reads CASSVPRTLNTEAFF. CDR3 DNA: TGTGCCAGCAGCGTACCTAGGACGCTGAACACTGAAGCTTTCTTT.

This clonotype was seen repeatedly, ten times or more. The J gene is TRBJ2-1, the V gene TRBV29-1, with unresolved D. Trimming shortened V by 1 base and J by 1 base, and 5 bases separated the two germline ends. The CDR3 has 13 residues. The germline V gene has CDR1 SQVTM and CDR2 ANQGSEA. The CDR3 nucleotides are TGCAGCGTTGAAGGGGATTCCTACAATGAGCAGTTCTTC. It codes for CSVEGDSYNEQFF.

This clonotype has more than one count but fewer than ten. The chain employs TRBV29-1 and TRBJ1-2, with D possibly TRBD1 on 5 matching bases. In germline, CDR1 is SQVTM, CDR2 ANQGSEA. V was pared by 5 bases and J by 8 bases, with 12 bases between. This CDR3 is 11 amino acids long. The CDR3 loop is CSVRWGIGYTF. The CDR3 DNA is TGCAGCGTTCGTTGGGGGATCGGCTACACCTTC.

There are a few counts of this clonotype. The chain is built from TRBV27 and TRBJ2-5; 8 bases are a match to TRBD1. The CDR3 totals 14 residues. V dropped 7 bases and J dropped 0; count of bases not matched to a gene: 4. CDR1 MNHEY and CDR2 SMNVEV come from the germline V gene (reference sequence). The CDR3, as DNA: TGTGCCAGCACCCAGACAGGGGACCAAGAGACCCAGTACTTC. Encoded protein: CASTQTGDQETQYF.

This clonotype was counted many times. The chain recombines TRBV20-1 with TRBJ2-7; D possibly corresponds to TRBD1 (6 bases). V lost 0 bases to trimming and J lost 4 bases, with 13 bases between them. The CDR3 length is 14 residues. The germline V gene encodes CDR1 DFQATT and CDR2 SNEGSKA (reference sequence). CDR3 amino acids: CSARETGRVYEQYV. CDR3 bases: TGCAGTGCTAGAGAAACAGGGCGAGTGTACGAGCAGTACGTC.

This clonotype was seen a few times. The chain links TRBV7-2 to TRBJ1-2; 8 bases are shared with TRBD1. J lost 6 bases, V lost 5 bases, and 11 bases had no gene match. The CDR3 is 15 amino acids. Germline assignment: CDR1 SGHTA and CDR2 FQGNSA. CDR3 amino acids: CASSLLPDRADGYTF. The CDR3 DNA reads TGTGCCAGCAGCCTACTCCCGGACAGGGCTGATGGCTACACCTTC.

This clonotype was counted ten times or more. The V call is TRBV5-5, the J call TRBJ2-7, with 8 nucleotides matching TRBD2. Germline V gives CDR1 SGHKS, CDR2 YYEKEE (reference sequence). V gave up 5 bases and J gave up 2 bases; unmatched junction bases: 6. CDR3 length: 14 amino acids. CDR3 coding DNA: TGTGCCAGCAGTCAGCCGGGACTAGCCTACGAGCAGTACGTC. Amino acid sequence: CASSQPGLAYEQYV.

This clonotype was seen ten or more times. The genes are TRBV14 and TRBJ2-5; TRBD2 is a possible D gene (5 bases). Germline lookup yields CDR1 SGHDN and CDR2 FVKESK. V lost 5 bases, J lost 3 bases, and 13 bases lay in between. The CDR3 is 14 residues long. CDR3 coding DNA: TGTGCCAGCAGCGCCCCGGACTTTAAAGAGACCCAGTACTTC. Protein: CASSAPDFKETQYF.

In this sample, this clonotype turned up a few times. The chain has TRBV27 and TRBJ1-1; no clear D. The CDR3 spans 13 residues. Germline V gene data show CDR1 as MNHEY and CDR2 as SMNVEV (reference sequence). V dropped 3 bases and J dropped 7 bases, with 12 bases sitting between them. The CDR3 is CASSLAGDDEAFF. The CDR3 nucleotides read TGTGCCAGCAGTTTGGCCGGTGACGATGAAGCTTTCTTT.

Ten or more counts support this clonotype. V and J are TRBV5-5 and TRBJ1-1; D is perhaps TRBD1 (6 bases). This CDR3 contains 13 residues. The V and J ends lost 1 base and 8 bases respectively, with 12 bases between them. Germline values: CDR1 SGHKS, CDR2 YYEKEE (reference sequence). CDR3 DNA: TGTGCCAGCAGCTTGCCAGGGACACAGGAAGCTTTCTTT. It codes for CASSLPGTQEAFF. The variable domain in full, completed from reference TRBV5-5 and TRBJ1-1, reads DAGVTQSPTHLIKTRGQQVTLRCSPISGHKSVSWYQQVLGQGPQFIFQYYEKEERGRGNFPDRFSARQFPNYSSELNVNALLLGDSALYLCASSLPGTQEAFFGQGTRLTVV.

This clonotype showed up just a few times. The chain joins TRBV4-2 to TRBJ2-3, with 9 bases fitting TRBD2. V was pared by 4 bases and J by 2 bases, with 7 bases of the junction left unmatched. This CDR3 has 16 residues. Germline CDR1 and CDR2: LGHNA and YNFKEQ. CDR3 DNA sequence: TGTGCCAGCAGCCTAATAGCGGGGGACCTCACAGATACGCAGTATTTT. It encodes CASSLIAGDLTDTQYF.

The sample holds many counts of this clonotype. The CDR3 reads CSVEESGTIRDEQYF. CDR3 nucleotide sequence: TGCAGCGTTGAAGAATCCGGGACAATAAGGGACGAGCAGTACTTC. The rearrangement links TRBV29-1 to TRBJ2-7, with a tentative D call TRBD1 (6 bases). Germline CDR1 reads SQVTM; CDR2 reads ANQGSEA. The V and J ends lost 0 bases and 5 bases respectively, with 17 bases between them. This CDR3 has 15 amino acids.

Ten or more counts support this clonotype. This chain connects TRBV12-3 or TRBV12-4 to TRBJ2-7, with D unresolved. The CDR3 length is 12 residues. V lost 0 bases to trimming and J lost 5 bases, with 5 bases between them. CDR3 sequence reads: CASSLAGNEQYF. CDR3 DNA: TGTGCCAGCAGTTTAGCAGGGAACGAGCAGTACTTC.

This clonotype appeared a few times. This rearrangement joins TRBV27 to TRBJ2-3; 9 bases line up with TRBD1. Germline V lookup: CDR1 MNHEY, CDR2 SMNVEV (reference sequence). CDR3 length equals 16 residues. V lost 6 bases, J lost 4 bases, and 11 bases stayed unmatched. CDR3 in DNA: TGTGCCAGCAGCCCTTGGACAGGGGCTGAGGCAGATACGCAGTATTTT. As protein: CASSPWTGAEADTQYF.

There are a few counts of this clonotype. The chain uses TRBV7-2 and TRBJ2-5; 14 bases line up with TRBD2. After removal of 3 bases from V and 9 bases from J, the junction contained 9 bases not matched to a gene. The CDR3 covers 16 residues. Germline assignment: CDR1 SGHTA and CDR2 FQGNSA. CDR3 DNA: TGTGCCAGCAGCTTCAAGACTAGCGGGGGGGCTATGGCCCAGTACTTC. It yields the protein CASSFKTSGGAMAQYF. The full variable domain, with the rest looked up from reference TRBV7-2 and TRBJ2-5, is GAGVSQSPSNKVTEKGKDVELRCDPISGHTALYWYRQSLGQGLEFLIYFQGNSAPDKSGLPSDRFSAERTGGSVSTLTIQRTQQEDSAVYLCASSFKTSGGAMAQYFGPGTRLLVL.

The table lists this clonotype with many counts. The chain couples TRBV12-3 or TRBV12-4 to TRBJ2-5; D uncertain. The length of the CDR3 is 11 residues. V gave up 6 bases and J gave up 5 bases, with 7 bases separating them. This CDR3 reads CASSLRETQYF. CDR3 coding DNA: TGTGCCAGCAGCTTGAGGGAGACCCAGTACTTC.

Only a few counts were recorded for this clonotype. This CDR3 is missing its conserved last phenylalanine or tryptophan, likely due to a read error. The DNA is left out, because the CDR3 cannot be placed on it with certainty; the CDR3 is given as TCRdb lists it. This chain links TRBV24-1 with TRBJ1-1. A total of 12 residues make up the CDR3, ends included. Germline V gives CDR1 KGHDR, CDR2 SFDVKD. The CDR3 spells CATSGQGLPLTN.